The source of this T cell receptor beta chain is a study of blood T cells in healthy people across ages. This clonotype was detected many times. V was pared by 2 bases and J by 7 bases, with 4 bases between. The germline V gene encodes CDR1 SGHTA and CDR2 FQGNSA. CDR3 size: 11 residues. A second about 7 to 11 cycle PCR used barcoded and J-beta primers. TCRdb re-analysed the 5' RACE reads in MiXCR, keeping a single row per CDR3 protein. The sample includes 450,000 to 700,000 distinct CDR3 sequences, roughly 29% of them seen just once. The chain joins TRBV7-2 to TRBJ2-3; D is ambiguous. The clonotype originates from a woman aged 70 to 79 in good health. Sequencing was done on a sample of blood. CDR3 nucleotide sequence: TGTGCCAGCAGCTTAAGGAATACGCAGTATTTT. It encodes CASSLRNTQYF.